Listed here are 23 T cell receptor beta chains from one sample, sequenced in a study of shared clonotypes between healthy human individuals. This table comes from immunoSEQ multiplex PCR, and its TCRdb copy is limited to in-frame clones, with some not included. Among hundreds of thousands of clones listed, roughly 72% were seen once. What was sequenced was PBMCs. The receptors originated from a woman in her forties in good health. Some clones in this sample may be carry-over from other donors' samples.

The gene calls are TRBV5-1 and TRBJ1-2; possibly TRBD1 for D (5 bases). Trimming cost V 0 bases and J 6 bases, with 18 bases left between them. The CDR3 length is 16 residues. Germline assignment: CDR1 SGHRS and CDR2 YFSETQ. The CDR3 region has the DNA TGCGCCAGCAGCTTGGGGCCCTCGGCGTTAGGGGATGGCTACACCTTC. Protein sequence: CASSLGPSALGDGYTF.

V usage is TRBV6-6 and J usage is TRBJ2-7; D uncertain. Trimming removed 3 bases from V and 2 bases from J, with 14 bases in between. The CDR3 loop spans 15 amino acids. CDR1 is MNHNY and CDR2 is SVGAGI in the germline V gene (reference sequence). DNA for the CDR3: TGTGCCAGCAGTTATATGGGATCGTCAGCCTACGAGCAGTACTTC. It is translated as CASSYMGSSAYEQYF.

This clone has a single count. CDR3 DNA sequence: TGCGCCAGCAGCCAAGTTGCAGGGGCCAATGAGCAGTTCTTC. Translation: CASSQVAGANEQFF. The chain combines TRBV4-1 with TRBJ2-1; TRBD1 is a possible D gene (6 bases). The CDR3 runs to 14 residues. Trimming shortened V by 1 base and J by 6 bases, and 10 bases separated the two germline ends. In germline, CDR1 is MGHRA, CDR2 YSYEKL.

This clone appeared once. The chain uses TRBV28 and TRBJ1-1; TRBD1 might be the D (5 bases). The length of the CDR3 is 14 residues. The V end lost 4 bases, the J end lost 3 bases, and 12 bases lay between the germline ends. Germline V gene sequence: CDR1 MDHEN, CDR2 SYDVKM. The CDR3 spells CASSSEGRDTEAFF. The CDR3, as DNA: TGTGCCAGCAGTTCTGAGGGGCGGGACACTGAAGCTTTCTTT.

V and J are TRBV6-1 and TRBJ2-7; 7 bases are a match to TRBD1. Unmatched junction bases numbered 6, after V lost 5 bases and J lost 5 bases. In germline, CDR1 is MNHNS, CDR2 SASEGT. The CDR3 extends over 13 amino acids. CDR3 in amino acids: CASSLQGNHEQYF. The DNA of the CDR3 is TGTGCCAGCAGTCTACAGGGGAACCACGAGCAGTACTTC.

The DNA for the CDR3 is TGTGCCAGCAGCGTAGCTTCTCGGGGCTGGGAGGAAAAACTGTTTTTT. Amino acid sequence: CASSVASRGWEEKLFF. The rearrangement uses TRBV9 and TRBJ1-4; D may be TRBD1 (5 bases). This CDR3 has 16 residues. The germline gives CDR1 SGDLS, CDR2 YYNGEE. Between the trimmed V and J ends, which lost 0 bases and 8 bases, there was a span of 17 bases.

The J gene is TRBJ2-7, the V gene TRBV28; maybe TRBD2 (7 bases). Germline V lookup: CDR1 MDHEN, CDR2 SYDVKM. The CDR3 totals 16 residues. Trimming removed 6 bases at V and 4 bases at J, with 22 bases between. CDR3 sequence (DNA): TGTGCCAGCAGACCCTCCGGGGGGCCTTCTGGGTACGAGCAGTACTTC. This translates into CASRPSGGPSGYEQYF.

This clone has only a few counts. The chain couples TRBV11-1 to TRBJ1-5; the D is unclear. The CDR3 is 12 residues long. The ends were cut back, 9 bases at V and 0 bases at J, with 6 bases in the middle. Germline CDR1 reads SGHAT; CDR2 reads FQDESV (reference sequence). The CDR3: CARLGSNQPQHF. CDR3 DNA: TGTGCCAGGCTGGGTAGCAATCAGCCCCAGCATTTT.

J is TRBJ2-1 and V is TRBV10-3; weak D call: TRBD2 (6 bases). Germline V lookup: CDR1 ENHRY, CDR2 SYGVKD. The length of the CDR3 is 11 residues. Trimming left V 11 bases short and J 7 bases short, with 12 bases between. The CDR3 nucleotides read TGTGCCCTAGGGGCGGGGAATGAGCAGTTCTTC. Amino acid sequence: CALGAGNEQFF.

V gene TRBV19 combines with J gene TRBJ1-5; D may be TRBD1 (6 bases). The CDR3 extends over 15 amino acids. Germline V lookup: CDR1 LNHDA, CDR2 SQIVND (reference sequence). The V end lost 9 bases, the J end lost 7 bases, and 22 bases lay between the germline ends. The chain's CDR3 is CASAKGGAPGQPQHF. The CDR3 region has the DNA TGTGCCAGCGCTAAAGGGGGGGCGCCGGGGCAGCCCCAGCATTTT.

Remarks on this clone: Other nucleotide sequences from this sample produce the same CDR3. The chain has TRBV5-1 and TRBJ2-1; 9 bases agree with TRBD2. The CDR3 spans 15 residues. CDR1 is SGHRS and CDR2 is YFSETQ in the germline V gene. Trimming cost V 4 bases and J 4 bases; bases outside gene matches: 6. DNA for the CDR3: TGCGCCAGCAGCCCATTAGCGGGAGAGTACAATGAGCAGTTCTTC. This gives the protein CASSPLAGEYNEQFF.

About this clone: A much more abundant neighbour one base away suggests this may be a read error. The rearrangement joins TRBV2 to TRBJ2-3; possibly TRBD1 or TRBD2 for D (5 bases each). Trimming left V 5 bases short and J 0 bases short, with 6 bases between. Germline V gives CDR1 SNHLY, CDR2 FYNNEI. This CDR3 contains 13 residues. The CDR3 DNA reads TGTGCCAGCAGTCGGGACAGCACAGATACGCAGTATTTT. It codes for CASSRDSTDTQYF.

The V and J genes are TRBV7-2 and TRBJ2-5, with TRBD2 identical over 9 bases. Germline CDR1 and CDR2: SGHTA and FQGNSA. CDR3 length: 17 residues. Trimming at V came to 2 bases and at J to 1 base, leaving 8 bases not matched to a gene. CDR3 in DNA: TGTGCCAGCAGCTTATTGGCGGGAGGGGGCTTCCAAGAGACCCAGTACTTC. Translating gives CASSLLAGGGFQETQYF. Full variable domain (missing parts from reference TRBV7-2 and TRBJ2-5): GAGVSQSPSNKVTEKGKDVELRCDPISGHTALYWYRQSLGQGLEFLIYFQGNSAPDKSGLPSDRFSAERTGGSVSTLTIQRTQQEDSAVYLCASSLLAGGGFQETQYFGPGTRLLVL.

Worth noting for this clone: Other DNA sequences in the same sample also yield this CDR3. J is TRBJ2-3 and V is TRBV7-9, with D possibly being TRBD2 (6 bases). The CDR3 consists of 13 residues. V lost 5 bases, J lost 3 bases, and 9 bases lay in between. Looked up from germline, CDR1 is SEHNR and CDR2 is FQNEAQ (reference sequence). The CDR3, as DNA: TGTGCCAGCAGCCGGGACTCAACAGATACGCAGTATTTT. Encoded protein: CASSRDSTDTQYF.

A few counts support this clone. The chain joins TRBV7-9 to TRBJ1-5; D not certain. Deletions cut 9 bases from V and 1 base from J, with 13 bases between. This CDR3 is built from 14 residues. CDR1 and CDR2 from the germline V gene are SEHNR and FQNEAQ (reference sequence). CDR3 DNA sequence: TGTGCCAGTGCAGCGTGGCCGAGCAATCAGCCCCAGCATTTT. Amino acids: CASAAWPSNQPQHF.

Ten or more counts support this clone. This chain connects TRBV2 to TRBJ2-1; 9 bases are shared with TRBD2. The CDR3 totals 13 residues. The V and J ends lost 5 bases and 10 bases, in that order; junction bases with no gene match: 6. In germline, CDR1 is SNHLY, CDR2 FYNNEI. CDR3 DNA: TGTGCCAGCAGTTTGATAGCGGGAGTAGAGCAGTTCTTC. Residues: CASSLIAGVEQFF.

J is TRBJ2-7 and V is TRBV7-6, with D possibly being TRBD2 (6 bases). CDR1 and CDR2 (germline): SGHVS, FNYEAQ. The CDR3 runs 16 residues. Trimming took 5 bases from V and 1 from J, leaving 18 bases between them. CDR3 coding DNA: TGTGCCAGCAGCGACCTAGGGAGGCCTCAGTCCTACGAGCAGTACTTC. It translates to CASSDLGRPQSYEQYF.

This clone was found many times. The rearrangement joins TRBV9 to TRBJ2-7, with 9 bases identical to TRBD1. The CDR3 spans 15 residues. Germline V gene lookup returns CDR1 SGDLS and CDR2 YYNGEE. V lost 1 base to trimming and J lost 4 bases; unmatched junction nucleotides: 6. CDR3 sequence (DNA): TGTGCCAGCAGCGTATCGGACAGGGGTTTTTACGAGCAGTACTTC. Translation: CASSVSDRGFYEQYF.

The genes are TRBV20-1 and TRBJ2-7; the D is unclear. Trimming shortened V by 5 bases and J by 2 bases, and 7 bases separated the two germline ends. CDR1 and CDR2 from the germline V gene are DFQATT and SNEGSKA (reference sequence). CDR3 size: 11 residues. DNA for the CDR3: TGCAGTGCTTCGGCGGCCTACGAGCAGTACTTC. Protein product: CSASAAYEQYF.

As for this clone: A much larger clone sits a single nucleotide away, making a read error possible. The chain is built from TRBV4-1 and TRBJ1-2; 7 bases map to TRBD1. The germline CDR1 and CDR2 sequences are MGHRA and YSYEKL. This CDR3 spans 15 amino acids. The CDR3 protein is CAGSQARDSNYGYTF. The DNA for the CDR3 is TGCGCCGGCAGCCAAGCCCGGGACAGTAACTATGGCTACACCTTC.

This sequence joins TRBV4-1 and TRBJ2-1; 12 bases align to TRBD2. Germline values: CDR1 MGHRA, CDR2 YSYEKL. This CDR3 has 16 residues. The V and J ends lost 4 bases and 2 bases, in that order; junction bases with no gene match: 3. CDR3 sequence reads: CASSPGLAGPYNEQFF. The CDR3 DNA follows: TGCGCCAGCAGCCCCGGACTAGCGGGACCCTACAATGAGCAGTTCTTC.

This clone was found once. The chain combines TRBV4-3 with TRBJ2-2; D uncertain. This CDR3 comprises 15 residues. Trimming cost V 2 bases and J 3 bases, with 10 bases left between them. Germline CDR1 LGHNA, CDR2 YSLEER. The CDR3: CASSQQIGDTGELFF. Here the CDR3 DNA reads TGCGCCAGCAGCCAACAAATAGGAGACACCGGGGAGCTGTTTTTT.

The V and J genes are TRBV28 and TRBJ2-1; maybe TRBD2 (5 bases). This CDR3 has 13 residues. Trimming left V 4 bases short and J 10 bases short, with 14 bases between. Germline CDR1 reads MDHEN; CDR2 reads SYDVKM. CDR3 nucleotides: TGTGCCAGCAGTTCCCTCCGGGGAGCCGAGCAGTTCTTC. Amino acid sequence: CASSSLRGAEQFF.